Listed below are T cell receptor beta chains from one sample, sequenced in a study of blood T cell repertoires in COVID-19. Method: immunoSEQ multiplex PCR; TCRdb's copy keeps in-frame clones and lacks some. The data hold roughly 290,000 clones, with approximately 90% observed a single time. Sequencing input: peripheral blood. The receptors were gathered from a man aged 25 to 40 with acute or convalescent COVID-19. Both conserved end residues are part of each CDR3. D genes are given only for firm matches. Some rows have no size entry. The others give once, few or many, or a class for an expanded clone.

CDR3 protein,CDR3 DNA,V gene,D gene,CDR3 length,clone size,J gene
CASSQAQGSFYGYTF,TGTGCCAGCAGCCAGGCACAGGGGTCCTTCTATGGCTACACCTTC,TRBV3-1/TRBV3-2,TRBD1,15,NA,TRBJ1-2
CASSQVTGSIGTYNEQFF,TGCGCCAGCAGCCAAGTGACAGGTTCGATCGGGACATACAATGAGCAGTTCTTC,TRBV4-1,NA,18,NA,TRBJ2-1
CASSLRQGNTEAFF,TGTGCCAGCAGCCTTCGACAGGGGAACACTGAAGCTTTCTTT,TRBV3-1/TRBV3-2,TRBD1,14,NA,TRBJ1-1
CASSVGQSVYEQYF,TGCGCCAGCAGCGTGGGACAGTCCGTCTACGAGCAGTACTTC,TRBV5-1,TRBD1,14,NA,TRBJ2-7
CASSPLSPAGPLNTIYF,TGTGCCAGCAGCCCTTTATCCCCGGCAGGGCCTCTAAACACCATATATTTT,TRBV3-1/TRBV3-2,NA,17,NA,TRBJ1-3
CASSEVSRVSTDTQYF,TGTGCCAGCAGTGAAGTGTCGCGTGTTAGCACAGATACGCAGTATTTT,TRBV2,NA,16,NA,TRBJ2-3
CASSSRLLPYEQYF,TGTGCCAGCAGTTCCAGACTGCTACCATACGAGCAGTACTTC,TRBV6-5,NA,14,NA,TRBJ2-7
CASSLGAREGYTQYF,TGTGCCAGCAGCTTGGGGGCTAGGGAGGGGTATACGCAGTATTTT,TRBV5-5,TRBD2,15,NA,TRBJ2-3
CASSVTGSPLHF,TGTGCCAGCAGCGTAACGGGGTCACCCCTCCACTTT,TRBV9,NA,12,NA,TRBJ1-6
CSVVFRTGLEAGANVLTF,TGCAGCGTTGTGTTCCGGACAGGGTTGGAAGCTGGGGCCAACGTCCTGACTTTC,TRBV29-1,TRBD1,18,NA,TRBJ2-6
CASSEEGVSEAFF,TGTGCCAGCAGTGAAGAAGGGGTTTCTGAAGCTTTCTTT,TRBV2,NA,13,NA,TRBJ1-1
CASSEGRGVPYEQYF,TGTGCCAGCAGTGAAGGCCGGGGAGTCCCCTACGAGCAGTACTTC,TRBV2,NA,15,NA,TRBJ2-7
CASSVSLAGNGYTF,TGTGCCAGCAGCGTATCGCTCGCGGGAAATGGCTACACCTTC,TRBV9,NA,14,NA,TRBJ1-2
CASATGNTGELFF,TGTGCCAGTGCGACAGGGAACACCGGGGAGCTGTTTTTT,TRBV19,NA,13,NA,TRBJ2-2
CASSPFFTGSGYTF,TGTGCCAGCAGCCCCTTTTTCACGGGGAGTGGCTACACCTTC,TRBV9,NA,14,NA,TRBJ1-2
CASSARGSGNTIYF,TGTGCCAGCAGCGCCCGGGGCTCTGGAAACACCATATATTTT,TRBV9,NA,14,NA,TRBJ1-3
CASSKLAGGPPGANVLTF,TGTGCCAGCAGCAAACTAGCGGGAGGGCCCCCCGGGGCCAACGTCCTGACTTTC,TRBV5-5,TRBD2,18,NA,TRBJ2-6
CASKETGDSYEQYF,TGTGCCAGTAAGGAGACAGGGGATAGTTACGAGCAGTACTTC,TRBV19,TRBD1,14,NA,TRBJ2-7
CASTSRQVSPLHF,TGTGCCAGTACTTCGAGACAAGTTTCACCCCTCCACTTT,TRBV19,NA,13,NA,TRBJ1-6
CASSPDRVSPGELFF,TGTGCCAGCAGTCCGGACAGGGTATCTCCCGGGGAGCTGTTTTTT,TRBV27,TRBD1,15,NA,TRBJ2-2
CASSYSGTGEGYTF,TGTGCCAGCAGTTACTCGGGGACAGGCGAGGGCTACACCTTC,TRBV6-5,TRBD1,14,NA,TRBJ1-2
CASSQVGRSSQETQYF,TGCGCCAGCAGCCAAGTGGGCAGGTCCTCCCAAGAGACCCAGTACTTC,TRBV4-1,NA,16,NA,TRBJ2-5
CASSWTGAARAFF,TGTGCCAGCAGCTGGACAGGGGCGGCGCGAGCTTTCTTT,TRBV11-2,TRBD1,13,NA,TRBJ1-1
CASSGQGYSPLHF,TGTGCCAGCAGTGGACAGGGGTATTCACCCCTCCACTTT,TRBV2,TRBD1,13,NA,TRBJ1-6
CASRTGTNNSPLHF,TGTGCCAGCAGGACCGGGACTAATAATTCACCCCTCCACTTT,TRBV2,NA,14,NA,TRBJ1-6
CASSLGIEGTEAFF,TGCGCCAGCAGCTTGGGGATAGAGGGTACTGAAGCTTTCTTT,TRBV5-1,NA,14,NA,TRBJ1-1
CASSLGGLAAWGTDTQYF,TGTGCCAGCAGCTTAGGGGGACTAGCGGCATGGGGGACAGATACGCAGTATTTT,TRBV7-3,TRBD2,18,NA,TRBJ2-3
CASSPITSGGNYEQYF,TGTGCCAGCTCACCGATAACTAGCGGGGGAAACTACGAGCAGTACTTC,TRBV18,TRBD2,16,NA,TRBJ2-7
CASSQRTGLNTEAFF,TGTGCCAGCAGCCAAAGGACAGGGCTGAACACTGAAGCTTTCTTT,TRBV7-8,TRBD1,15,NA,TRBJ1-1
CASSLEGGVRETQYF,TGTGCCAGCAGCTTAGAGGGCGGGGTCCGGGAGACCCAGTACTTC,TRBV7-8,NA,15,once,TRBJ2-5
CAISDRVNTEAFF,TGTGCCATCAGTGATCGAGTGAACACTGAAGCTTTCTTT,TRBV10-3,NA,13,once,TRBJ1-1
CASSPEGVLPMNTEAFF,TGTGCCAGCTCTCCCGAGGGGGTTCTTCCTATGAACACTGAAGCTTTCTTT,TRBV18,NA,17,NA,TRBJ1-1
CSALSRYEQYF,TGCAGTGCCCTTAGTCGGTACGAGCAGTACTTC,TRBV20-1,NA,11,once,TRBJ2-7
CASSLEVRSTDTQYF,TGCGCCAGCAGCTTGGAGGTCAGGAGCACAGATACGCAGTATTTT,TRBV5-1,NA,15,NA,TRBJ2-3
CASSQAGRGHTDTQYF,TGTGCCAGCAGCCAAGCGGGCCGGGGACACACAGATACGCAGTATTTT,TRBV3-1/TRBV3-2,NA,16,NA,TRBJ2-3
CASRLGQGVGYEQYF,TGTGCCAGCAGGCTCGGACAGGGAGTAGGGTACGAGCAGTACTTC,TRBV6-5,TRBD1,15,NA,TRBJ2-7
CAIRQGVPDTQYF,TGTGCCATCAGGCAGGGGGTTCCAGATACGCAGTATTTT,TRBV10-3,TRBD1,13,once,TRBJ2-3
CASSLGGGRNSPLHF,TGTGCCAGCAGCCTGGGGGGGGGCCGGAATTCACCCCTCCACTTT,TRBV2,NA,15,few,TRBJ1-6
CASSGGFIVETQYF,TGTGCCAGTAGTGGCGGGTTTATTGTTGAGACCCAGTACTTC,TRBV19,NA,14,NA,TRBJ2-5
CASSQQGRETQYF,TGTGCCAGCAGCCAACAGGGGCGAGAGACCCAGTACTTC,TRBV5-6,TRBD1,13,NA,TRBJ2-5
CASSFRGYYGYTF,TGTGCCAGCAGTTTTCGAGGGTACTATGGCTACACCTTC,TRBV28,NA,13,NA,TRBJ1-2
CAWSKAVRTNEQFF,TGTGCCTGGAGTAAAGCCGTACGTACCAATGAGCAGTTCTTC,TRBV30,NA,14,once,TRBJ2-1
CASSLIDRGYGYTF,TGTGCCAGCAGCTTGATAGACAGGGGCTATGGCTACACCTTC,TRBV5-6,TRBD1,14,NA,TRBJ1-2
CATSRGAGGNYGYTF,TGTGCCACCAGCAGAGGTGCAGGGGGTAACTATGGCTACACCTTC,TRBV15,TRBD1,15,NA,TRBJ1-2
CSVLAVEKLFF,TGCAGCGTTCTCGCAGTAGAAAAACTGTTTTTT,TRBV29-1,NA,11,NA,TRBJ1-4
CASSLASGGLETQYF,TGCGCCAGCAGCTTGGCTAGCGGGGGGCTGGAGACCCAGTACTTC,TRBV5-1,TRBD2,15,NA,TRBJ2-5
CASSVGQGGLTEAFF,TGTGCCAGCAGCGTCGGACAGGGGGGCCTTACTGAAGCTTTCTTT,TRBV11-2,TRBD1,15,NA,TRBJ1-1
CASSTSPGLAGGDTQYF,TGTGCCAGTAGTACTTCGCCGGGACTAGCGGGGGGGGATACGCAGTATTTT,TRBV19,TRBD2,17,NA,TRBJ2-3
CASSTQGAGNNQPQHF,TGTGCCAGCTCAACACAGGGGGCGGGAAACAATCAGCCCCAGCATTTT,TRBV18,TRBD1,16,NA,TRBJ1-5
CASSETGTGSGNTIYF,TGTGCCAGCAGTGAAACAGGGACAGGGTCTGGAAACACCATATATTTT,TRBV3-1/TRBV3-2,TRBD1,16,NA,TRBJ1-3
CASSVGQTYEQYF,TGCGCCAGCAGCGTGGGGCAGACCTACGAGCAGTACTTC,TRBV5-1,NA,13,NA,TRBJ2-7
CASSPGRNQPQHF,TGTGCCAGCAGCCCTGGGAGGAATCAGCCCCAGCATTTT,TRBV7-9,NA,13,NA,TRBJ1-5
CASSLEQGTEAFF,TGCGCCAGCAGCTTGGAGCAGGGAACTGAAGCTTTCTTT,TRBV5-1,NA,13,NA,TRBJ1-1
CASSPTQGVKGEKLFF,TGTGCCAGCTCACCGACGCAGGGGGTGAAGGGTGAAAAACTGTTTTTT,TRBV18,TRBD1,16,NA,TRBJ1-4
CASSQRQGSYNEQFF,TGTGCCAGCAGCCAACGACAGGGCAGTTACAATGAGCAGTTCTTC,TRBV7-3,TRBD1,15,NA,TRBJ2-1